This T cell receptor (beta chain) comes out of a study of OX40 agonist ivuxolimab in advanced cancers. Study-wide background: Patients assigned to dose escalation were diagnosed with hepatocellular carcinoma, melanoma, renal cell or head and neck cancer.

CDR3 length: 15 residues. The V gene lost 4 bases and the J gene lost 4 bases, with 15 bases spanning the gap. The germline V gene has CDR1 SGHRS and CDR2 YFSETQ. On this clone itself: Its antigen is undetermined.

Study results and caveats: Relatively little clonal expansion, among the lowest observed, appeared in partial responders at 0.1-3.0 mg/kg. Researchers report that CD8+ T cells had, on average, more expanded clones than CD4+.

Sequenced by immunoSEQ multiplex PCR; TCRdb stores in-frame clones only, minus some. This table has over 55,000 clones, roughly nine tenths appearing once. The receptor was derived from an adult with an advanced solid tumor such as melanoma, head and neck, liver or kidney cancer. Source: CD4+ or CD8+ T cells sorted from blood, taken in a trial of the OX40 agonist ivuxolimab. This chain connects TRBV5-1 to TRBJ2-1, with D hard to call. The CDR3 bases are TGCGCCAGCAGCCCTTCCCAACCTGTATACAATGAGCAGTTCTTC. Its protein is CASSPSQPVYNEQFF.